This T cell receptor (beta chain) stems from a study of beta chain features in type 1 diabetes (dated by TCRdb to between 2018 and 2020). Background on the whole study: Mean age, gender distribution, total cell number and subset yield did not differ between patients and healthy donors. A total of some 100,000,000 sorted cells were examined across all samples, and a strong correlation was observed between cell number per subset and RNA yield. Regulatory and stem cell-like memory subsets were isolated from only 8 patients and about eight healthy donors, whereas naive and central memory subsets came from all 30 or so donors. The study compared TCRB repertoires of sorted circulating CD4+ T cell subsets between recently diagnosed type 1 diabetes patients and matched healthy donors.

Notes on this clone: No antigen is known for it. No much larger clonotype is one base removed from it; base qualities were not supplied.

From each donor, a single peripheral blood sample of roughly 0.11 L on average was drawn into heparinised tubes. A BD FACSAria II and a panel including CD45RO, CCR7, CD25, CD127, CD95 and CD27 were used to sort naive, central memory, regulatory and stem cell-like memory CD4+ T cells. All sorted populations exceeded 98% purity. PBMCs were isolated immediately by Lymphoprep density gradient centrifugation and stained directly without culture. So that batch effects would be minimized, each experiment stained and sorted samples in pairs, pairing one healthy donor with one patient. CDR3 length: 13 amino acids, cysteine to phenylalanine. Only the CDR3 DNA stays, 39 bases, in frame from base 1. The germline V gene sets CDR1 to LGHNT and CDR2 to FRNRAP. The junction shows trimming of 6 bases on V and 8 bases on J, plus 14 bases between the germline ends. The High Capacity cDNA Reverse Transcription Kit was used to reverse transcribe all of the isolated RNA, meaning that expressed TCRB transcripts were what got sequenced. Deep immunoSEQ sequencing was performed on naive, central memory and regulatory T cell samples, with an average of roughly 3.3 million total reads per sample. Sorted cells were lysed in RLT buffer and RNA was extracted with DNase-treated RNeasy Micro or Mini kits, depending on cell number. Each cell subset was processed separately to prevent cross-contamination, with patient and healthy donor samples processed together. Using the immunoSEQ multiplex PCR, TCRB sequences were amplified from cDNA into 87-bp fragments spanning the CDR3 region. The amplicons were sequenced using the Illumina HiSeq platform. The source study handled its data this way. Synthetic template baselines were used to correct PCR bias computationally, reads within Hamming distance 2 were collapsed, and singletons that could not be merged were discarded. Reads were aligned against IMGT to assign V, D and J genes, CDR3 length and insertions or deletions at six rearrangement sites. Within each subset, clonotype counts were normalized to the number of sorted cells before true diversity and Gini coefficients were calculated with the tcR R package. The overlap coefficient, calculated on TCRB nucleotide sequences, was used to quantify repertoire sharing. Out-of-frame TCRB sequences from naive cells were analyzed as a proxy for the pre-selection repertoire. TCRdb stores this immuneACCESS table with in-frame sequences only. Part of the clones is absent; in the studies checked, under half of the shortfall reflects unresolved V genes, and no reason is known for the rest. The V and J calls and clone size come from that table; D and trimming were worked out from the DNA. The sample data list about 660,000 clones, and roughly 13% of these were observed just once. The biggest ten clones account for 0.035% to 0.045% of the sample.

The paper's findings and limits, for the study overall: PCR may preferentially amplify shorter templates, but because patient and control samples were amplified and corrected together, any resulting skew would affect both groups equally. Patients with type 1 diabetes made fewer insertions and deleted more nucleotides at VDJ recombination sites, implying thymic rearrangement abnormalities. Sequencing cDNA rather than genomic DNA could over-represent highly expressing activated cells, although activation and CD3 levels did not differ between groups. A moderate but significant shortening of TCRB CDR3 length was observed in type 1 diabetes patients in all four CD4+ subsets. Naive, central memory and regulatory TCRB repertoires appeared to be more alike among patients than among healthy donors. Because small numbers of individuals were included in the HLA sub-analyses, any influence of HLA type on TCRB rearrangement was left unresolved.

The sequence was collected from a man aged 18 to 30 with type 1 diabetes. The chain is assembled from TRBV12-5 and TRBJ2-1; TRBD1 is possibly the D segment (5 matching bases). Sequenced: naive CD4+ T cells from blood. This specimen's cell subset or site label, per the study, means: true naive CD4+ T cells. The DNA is TGTGCTAGTGGCACAGGTGGGGTGGATGAGCAGTTCTTC. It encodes CASGTGGVDEQFF.